Each of the 9 T cell receptor beta chains below was sequenced from the same sample in a study of OX40 agonist ivuxolimab in advanced cancers. Using immunoSEQ multiplex PCR, the repertoire was profiled, and TCRdb retains in-frame clones only, with some absent. Of tens of thousands of clones listed, around 90% were seen once; the top ten hold about 4%. The specimen comprised CD4+ or CD8+ T cells sorted from blood, sampled in a trial of the OX40 agonist ivuxolimab. The receptors originated from an adult with an advanced solid tumor such as melanoma, head and neck, liver or kidney cancer.

The rearrangement links TRBV18 to TRBJ2-2; possibly TRBD2 for D (6 bases). The ends were cut back, 1 base at V and 5 bases at J, with 11 bases in the middle. The CDR3 consists of 15 residues. CDR1 is KGHSH, CDR2 LQKENI, per germline. The CDR3 loop is CASSPLGGKTGELFF. The CDR3, as DNA: TGTGCCAGCTCACCACTTGGAGGGAAGACCGGGGAGCTGTTTTTT. Full variable domain (rest looked up from reference TRBV18 and TRBJ2-2): NAGVMQNPRHLVRRRGQEARLRCSPMKGHSHVYWYRQLPEEGLKFMVYLQKENIIDESGMPKERFSAEFPKEGPSILRIQQVVRGDSAAYFCASSPLGGKTGELFFGEGSRLTVL.

The chain uses TRBV18 and TRBJ1-4; D remains ambiguous. The CDR3 extends over 16 amino acids. Per the germline V gene, CDR1 is KGHSH and CDR2 is LQKENI. Trimming took 1 base from V and 0 from J, leaving 9 bases between them. CDR3 bases: TGTGCCAGCTCACCACGAGGGCCCCCAACTAATGAAAAACTGTTTTTT. It encodes CASSPRGPPTNEKLFF. Together with reference TRBV18 and TRBJ1-4, the CDR3 gives the full variable domain: NAGVMQNPRHLVRRRGQEARLRCSPMKGHSHVYWYRQLPEEGLKFMVYLQKENIIDESGMPKERFSAEFPKEGPSILRIQQVVRGDSAAYFCASSPRGPPTNEKLFFGSGTQLSVL.

The chain joins TRBV2 to TRBJ2-5, with D unresolved. Between the trimmed V and J ends, which lost 7 bases and 5 bases, there was a span of 11 bases. The germline V gene has CDR1 SNHLY and CDR2 FYNNEI. The CDR3 length is 12 residues. CDR3 coding DNA: TGTGCCAGCACCCTGGTTTGGGAGACCCAGTACTTC. It encodes CASTLVWETQYF.

This chain joins TRBV19 and TRBJ2-6; no clear D gene. This CDR3 has 15 amino acids. V was cut by 6 bases and J by 0 bases, with 9 bases left in between. Germline V gene data show CDR1 as LNHDA and CDR2 as SQIVND (reference sequence). CDR3 DNA: TGTGCCAGTAGGGTTTCTATCTCTGGGGCCAACGTCCTGACTTTC. It yields the protein CASRVSISGANVLTF.

V usage is TRBV19 and J usage is TRBJ2-2; D not resolved. V lost 7 bases and J lost 4, with 10 bases in between. The CDR3 is 13 residues long. Per germline, CDR1 LNHDA and CDR2 SQIVND (reference sequence). The CDR3 bases are TGTGCCAGTAAAAAAGTGAGCACCGGGGAGCTGTTTTTT. It codes for CASKKVSTGELFF.

The chain combines TRBV5-4 with TRBJ1-2, with no clear D. Trimming shortened V by 7 bases and J by 0 bases, and 19 bases separated the two germline ends. This CDR3 spans 16 amino acids. Germline-derived CDR1 and CDR2 are SGHNT and YYREEE (reference sequence). CDR3: CASSLPRTEANYGYTF. The DNA of the CDR3 is TGTGCCAGCTCTTTACCCAGGACGGAAGCTAACTATGGCTACACCTTC.

The genes are TRBV11-3 and TRBJ1-3; D unresolved. Per germline, CDR1 SGHNT and CDR2 YENEEA. This CDR3 region has 13 residues. Trimming took 5 bases from V and 0 from J, leaving 5 bases between them. The CDR3 loop is CASSPDSGNTIYF. CDR3 nucleotides: TGTGCCAGCAGCCCAGACTCTGGAAACACCATATATTTT.

The chain couples TRBV11-2 to TRBJ2-7, with TRBD1 matching over 8 bases. CDR1 SGHAT and CDR2 FQNNGV come from the germline V gene. With 1 base clipped from V and 0 bases from J, the junction kept 5 bases outside the gene matches. The CDR3 loop spans 16 amino acids. CDR3 residues: CASSLVSDRASYEQYF. The CDR3 region has the DNA TGTGCCAGCAGCTTAGTCTCGGACAGGGCCTCCTACGAGCAGTACTTC.

The chain employs TRBV5-8 and TRBJ1-4; a weak D match, TRBD1 (6 bases). CDR3 size: 14 residues. Deletions cut 4 bases from V and 5 bases from J, with 12 bases between. Germline V lookup: CDR1 SGHTS, CDR2 YDEGEE. CDR3 in DNA: TGTGCCAGCAGCCGAGGGGGGGCGAATGAAAAACTGTTTTTT. Amino acid sequence: CASSRGGANEKLFF.